This paragraph covers one T cell receptor (beta chain) sequence. Germline CDR1 KGHSH, CDR2 LQKENI. Trimming stripped 1 base from V and 0 bases from J, with 10 bases between. The CDR3 consists of 17 residues. This specimen comes from a study of OX40 agonist ivuxolimab in advanced cancers. Sequencing was performed with immunoSEQ multiplex PCR; in TCRdb, only in-frame clones are kept and a portion is missing. This repertoire shows about 53,000 clones, about 88% found once; its top ten account for approximately 1.5%. Sampling times: baseline, cycle 4 day 1, cycle 7 day 1. The chain recombines TRBV18 with TRBJ2-6, with no clear D. The clonotype was recovered from an adult with an advanced solid tumor such as melanoma, head and neck, liver or kidney cancer. The sequenced sample was CD4+ or CD8+ T cells sorted from blood, obtained in a trial of the OX40 agonist ivuxolimab. In nucleotides, the CDR3 is TGTGCCAGCTCACCACGTCAGATTAACTCTGGGGCCAACGTCCTGACTTTC. It is translated as CASSPRQINSGANVLTF.